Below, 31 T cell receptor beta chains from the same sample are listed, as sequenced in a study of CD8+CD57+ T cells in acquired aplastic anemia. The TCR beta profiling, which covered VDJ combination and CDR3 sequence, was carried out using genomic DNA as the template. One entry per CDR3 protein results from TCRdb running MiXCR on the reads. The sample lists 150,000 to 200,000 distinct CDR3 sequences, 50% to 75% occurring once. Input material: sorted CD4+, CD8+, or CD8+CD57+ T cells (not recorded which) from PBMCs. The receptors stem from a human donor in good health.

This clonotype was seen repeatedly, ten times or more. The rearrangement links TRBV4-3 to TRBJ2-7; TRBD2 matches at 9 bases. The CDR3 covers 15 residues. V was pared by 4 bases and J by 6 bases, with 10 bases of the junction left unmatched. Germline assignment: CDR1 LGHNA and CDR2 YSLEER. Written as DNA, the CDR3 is TGCGCCAGCAGCCTGACTCCAGCGGGGGGTACCGAGCAGTACTTC. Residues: CASSLTPAGGTEQYF.

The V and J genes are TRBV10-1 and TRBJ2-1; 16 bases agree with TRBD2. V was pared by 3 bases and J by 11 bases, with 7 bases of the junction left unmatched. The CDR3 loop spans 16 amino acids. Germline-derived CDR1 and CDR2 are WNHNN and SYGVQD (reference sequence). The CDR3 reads CASSEVGTSGRAQQFF. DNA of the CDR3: TGCGCCAGCAGTGAAGTAGGGACTAGCGGGAGGGCTCAGCAGTTCTTC.

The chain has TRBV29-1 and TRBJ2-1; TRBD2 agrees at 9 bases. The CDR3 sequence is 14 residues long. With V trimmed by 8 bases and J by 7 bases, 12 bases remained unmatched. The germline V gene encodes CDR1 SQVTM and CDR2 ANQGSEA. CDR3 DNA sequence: TGCAGCTTTTTAGGCGGGAGGGCCGTGAATGAGCAGTTCTTC. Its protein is CSFLGGRAVNEQFF.

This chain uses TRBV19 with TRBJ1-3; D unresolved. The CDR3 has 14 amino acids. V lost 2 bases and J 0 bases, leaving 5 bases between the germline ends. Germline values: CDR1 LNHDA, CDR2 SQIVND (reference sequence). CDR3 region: CASSIPGSGNTIYF. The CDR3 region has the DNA TGTGCCAGTAGTATACCAGGCTCTGGAAACACCATATATTTT.

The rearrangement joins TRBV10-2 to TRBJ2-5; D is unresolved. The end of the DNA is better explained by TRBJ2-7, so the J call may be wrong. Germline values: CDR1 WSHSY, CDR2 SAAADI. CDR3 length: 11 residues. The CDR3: CASLDSYEQYF. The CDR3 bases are TGCGCCAGCCTGGACTCCTACGAGCAGTACTTC.

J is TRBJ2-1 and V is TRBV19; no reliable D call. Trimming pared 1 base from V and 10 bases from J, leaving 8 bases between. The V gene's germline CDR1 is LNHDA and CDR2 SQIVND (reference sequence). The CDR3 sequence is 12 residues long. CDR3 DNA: TGTGCCAGTAGTATAGGACGGAGAGAGCAGTTCTTC. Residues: CASSIGRREQFF.

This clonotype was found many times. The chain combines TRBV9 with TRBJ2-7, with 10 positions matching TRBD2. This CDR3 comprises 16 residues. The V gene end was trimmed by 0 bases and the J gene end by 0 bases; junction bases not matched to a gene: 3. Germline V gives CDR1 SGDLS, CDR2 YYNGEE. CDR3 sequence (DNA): TGTGCCAGCAGCGTAGGGGGACTAGCGTACTCCTACGAGCAGTACTTC. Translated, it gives CASSVGGLAYSYEQYF.

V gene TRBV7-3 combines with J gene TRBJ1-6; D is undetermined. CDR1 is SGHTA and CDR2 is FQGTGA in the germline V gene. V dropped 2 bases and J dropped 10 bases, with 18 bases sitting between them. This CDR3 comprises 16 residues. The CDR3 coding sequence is TGTGCCAGCAGCTTAGACTTGCGTACGACTGGGTCACCCCTCCACTTT. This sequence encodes CASSLDLRTTGSPLHF.

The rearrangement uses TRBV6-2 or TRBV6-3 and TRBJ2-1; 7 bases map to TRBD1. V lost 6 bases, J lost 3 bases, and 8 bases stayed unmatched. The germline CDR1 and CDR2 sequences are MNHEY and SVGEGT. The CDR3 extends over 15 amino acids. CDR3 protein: CASSSRDRSYNEQFF. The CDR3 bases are TGTGCCAGCAGCTCCCGGGACAGAAGCTACAATGAGCAGTTCTTC.

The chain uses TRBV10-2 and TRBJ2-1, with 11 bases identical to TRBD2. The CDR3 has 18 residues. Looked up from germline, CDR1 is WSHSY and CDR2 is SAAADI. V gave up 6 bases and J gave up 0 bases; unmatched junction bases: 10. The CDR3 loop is CASRGGLAEPSSYNEQFF. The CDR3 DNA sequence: TGCGCCAGCAGGGGGGGACTAGCGGAACCAAGCTCCTACAATGAGCAGTTCTTC.

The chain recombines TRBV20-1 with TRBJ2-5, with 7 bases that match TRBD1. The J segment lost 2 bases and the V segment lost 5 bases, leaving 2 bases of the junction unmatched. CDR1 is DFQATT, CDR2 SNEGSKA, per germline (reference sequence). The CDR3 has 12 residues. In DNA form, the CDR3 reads TGCAGTGCTGGGACAGTGCAAGAGACCCAGTACTTC. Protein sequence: CSAGTVQETQYF.

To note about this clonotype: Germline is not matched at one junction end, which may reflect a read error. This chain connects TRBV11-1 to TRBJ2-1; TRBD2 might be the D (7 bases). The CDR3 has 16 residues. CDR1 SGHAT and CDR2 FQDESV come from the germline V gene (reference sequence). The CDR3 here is CASSPFGGGDYTEQFF. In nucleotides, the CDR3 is TGTGCCAGCAGCCCATTTGGAGGGGGGGATTACACTGAGCAGTTCTTC.

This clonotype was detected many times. CDR3 protein: CASSALGSYYEQYF. The CDR3 DNA reads TGTGCCAGCAGCGCCCTAGGTTCATACTACGAGCAGTACTTC. The V and J genes are TRBV6-1 and TRBJ2-7; D ambiguous. Germline V CDR1 and CDR2: MNHNS, SASEGT. The CDR3 consists of 14 residues. Trimming took off 6 bases at V and 3 bases at J, with 15 bases between the two ends.

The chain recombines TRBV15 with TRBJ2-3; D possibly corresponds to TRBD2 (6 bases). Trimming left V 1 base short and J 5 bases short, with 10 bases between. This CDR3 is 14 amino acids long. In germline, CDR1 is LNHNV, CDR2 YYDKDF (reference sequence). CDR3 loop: CATSRAGGEDTQYF. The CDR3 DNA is TGTGCCACCAGCAGAGCCGGGGGAGAAGATACGCAGTATTTT.

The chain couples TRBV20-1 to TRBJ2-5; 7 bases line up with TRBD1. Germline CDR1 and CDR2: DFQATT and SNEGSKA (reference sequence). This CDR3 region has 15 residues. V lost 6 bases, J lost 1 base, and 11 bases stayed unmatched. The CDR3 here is CSAQGQAGRQETQYF. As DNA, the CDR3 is TGCAGTGCCCAAGGACAGGCAGGCCGCCAAGAGACCCAGTACTTC.

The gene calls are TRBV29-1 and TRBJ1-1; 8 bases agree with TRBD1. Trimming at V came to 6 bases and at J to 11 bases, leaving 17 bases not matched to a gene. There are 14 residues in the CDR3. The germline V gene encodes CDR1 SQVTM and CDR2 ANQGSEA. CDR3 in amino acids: CSVLPGQAEGVAFF. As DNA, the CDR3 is TGCAGCGTCCTCCCGGGACAGGCGGAAGGTGTGGCTTTCTTT. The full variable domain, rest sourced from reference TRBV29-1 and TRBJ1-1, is SAVISQKPSRDICQRGTSLTIQCQVDSQVTMMFWYRQQPGQSLTLIATANQGSEATYESGFVIDKFPISRPNLTFSTLTVSNMSPEDSSIYLCSVLPGQAEGVAFFGQGTRLTVV.

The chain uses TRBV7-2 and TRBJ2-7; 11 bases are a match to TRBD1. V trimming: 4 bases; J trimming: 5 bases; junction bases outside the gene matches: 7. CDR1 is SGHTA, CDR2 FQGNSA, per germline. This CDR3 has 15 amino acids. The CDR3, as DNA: TGTGCCAGCAGCTCCCCGGACAGGGGGCGTGACGAGCAGTACTTC. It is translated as CASSSPDRGRDEQYF.

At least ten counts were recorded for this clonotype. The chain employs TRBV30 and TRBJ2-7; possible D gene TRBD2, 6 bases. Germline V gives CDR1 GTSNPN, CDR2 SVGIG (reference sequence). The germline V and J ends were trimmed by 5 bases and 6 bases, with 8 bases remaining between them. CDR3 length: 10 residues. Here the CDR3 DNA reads TGTGCCTGGGGAGGGGTCGAGCAGTACTTC. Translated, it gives CAWGGVEQYF.

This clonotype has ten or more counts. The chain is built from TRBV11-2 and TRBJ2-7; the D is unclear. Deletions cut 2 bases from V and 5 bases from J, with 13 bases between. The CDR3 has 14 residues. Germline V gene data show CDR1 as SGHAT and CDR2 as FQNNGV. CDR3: CASSLTRAGNEQYF. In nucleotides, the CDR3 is TGTGCCAGCAGCTTAACACGAGCCGGCAACGAGCAGTACTTC.

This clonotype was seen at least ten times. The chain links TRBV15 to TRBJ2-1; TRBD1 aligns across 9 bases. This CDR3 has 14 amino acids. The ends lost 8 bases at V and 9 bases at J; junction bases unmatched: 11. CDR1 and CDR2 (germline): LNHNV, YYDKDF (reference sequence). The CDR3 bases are TGTGCCACCCGACCCCGGACAGGGGATCGTGAGCAGTTCTTC. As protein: CATRPRTGDREQFF.

The CDR3 sequence: CAISSAGQGSLHGYTF. The CDR3, as DNA: TGTGCCATCAGTTCAGCGGGACAGGGGTCCCTTCACGGCTACACCTTC. This chain joins TRBV10-3 and TRBJ1-2, with 10 bases identical to TRBD1. Unmatched junction bases numbered 14, after V lost 5 bases and J lost 8 bases. The CDR3 consists of 16 residues. Germline lookup yields CDR1 ENHRY and CDR2 SYGVKD.

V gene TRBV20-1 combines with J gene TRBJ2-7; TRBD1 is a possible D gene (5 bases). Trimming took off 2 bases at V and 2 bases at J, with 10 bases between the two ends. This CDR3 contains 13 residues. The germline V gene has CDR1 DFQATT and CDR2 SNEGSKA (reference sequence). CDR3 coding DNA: TGCAGTGCTAGACCGCGACAGACCTACGAGCAGTACTTC. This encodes CSARPRQTYEQYF.

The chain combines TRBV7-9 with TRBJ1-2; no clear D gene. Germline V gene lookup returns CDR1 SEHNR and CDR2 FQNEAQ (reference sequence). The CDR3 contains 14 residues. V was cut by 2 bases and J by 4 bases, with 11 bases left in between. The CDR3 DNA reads TGTGCCAGCAGCTTATCCGATAGCTTCTATGGCTACACCTTC. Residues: CASSLSDSFYGYTF.

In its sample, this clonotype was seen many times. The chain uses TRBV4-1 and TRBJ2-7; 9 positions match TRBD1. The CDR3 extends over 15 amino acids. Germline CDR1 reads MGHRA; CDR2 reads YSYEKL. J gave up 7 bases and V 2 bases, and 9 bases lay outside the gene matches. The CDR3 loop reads CASSQPTGGLEEQYF. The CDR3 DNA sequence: TGCGCCAGCAGCCAACCGACAGGGGGTTTGGAAGAGCAGTACTTC.

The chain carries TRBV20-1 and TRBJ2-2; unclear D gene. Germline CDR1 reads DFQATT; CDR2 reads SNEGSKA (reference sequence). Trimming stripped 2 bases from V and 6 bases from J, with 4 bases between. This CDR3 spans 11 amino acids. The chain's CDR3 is CSARSPGELFF. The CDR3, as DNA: TGCAGTGCTAGATCTCCCGGGGAGCTGTTTTTT.

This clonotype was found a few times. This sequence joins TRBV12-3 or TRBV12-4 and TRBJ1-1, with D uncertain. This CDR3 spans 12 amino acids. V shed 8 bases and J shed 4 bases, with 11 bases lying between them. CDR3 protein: CASLRSSTEAFF. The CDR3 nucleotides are TGTGCCAGCCTCAGAAGCTCCACTGAAGCTTTCTTT.

This chain's CDR3 is CASSTDRGRTGELFF. DNA for the CDR3: TGTGCCAGCAGTACCGACAGGGGGAGAACCGGGGAGCTGTTTTTT. V usage is TRBV28 and J usage is TRBJ2-2, with 9 bases fitting TRBD1. In germline, CDR1 is MDHEN, CDR2 SYDVKM. The CDR3 sequence is 15 residues long. J gave up 5 bases and V 5 bases, and 6 bases lay outside the gene matches.

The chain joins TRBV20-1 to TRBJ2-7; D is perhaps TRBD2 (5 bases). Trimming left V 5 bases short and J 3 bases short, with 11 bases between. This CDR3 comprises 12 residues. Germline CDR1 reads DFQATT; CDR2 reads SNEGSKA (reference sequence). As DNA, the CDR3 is TGCAGTGCTCCCGGGATGCTCTACGAGCAGTACTTC. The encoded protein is CSAPGMLYEQYF.

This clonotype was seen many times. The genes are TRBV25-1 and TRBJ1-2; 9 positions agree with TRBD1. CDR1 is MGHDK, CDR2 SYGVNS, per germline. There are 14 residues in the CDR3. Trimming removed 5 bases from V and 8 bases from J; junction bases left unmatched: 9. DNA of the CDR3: TGTGCCAGCAGTATCGCCGGGACAGGGACCGGCTACACCTTC. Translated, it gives CASSIAGTGTGYTF.

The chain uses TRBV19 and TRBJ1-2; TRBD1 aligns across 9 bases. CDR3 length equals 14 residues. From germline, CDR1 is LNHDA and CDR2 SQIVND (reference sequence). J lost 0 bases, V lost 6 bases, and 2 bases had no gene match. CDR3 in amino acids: CASRTGGTNYGYTF. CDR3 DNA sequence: TGTGCCAGTAGAACAGGGGGCACTAACTATGGCTACACCTTC.

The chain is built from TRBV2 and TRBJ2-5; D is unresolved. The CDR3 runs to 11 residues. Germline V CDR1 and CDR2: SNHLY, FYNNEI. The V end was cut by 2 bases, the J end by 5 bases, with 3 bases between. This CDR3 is CASSEYETQYF. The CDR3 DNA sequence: TGTGCCAGCAGTGAATATGAGACCCAGTACTTC. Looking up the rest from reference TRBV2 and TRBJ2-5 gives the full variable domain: EPEVTQTPSHQVTQMGQEVILRCVPISNHLYFYWYRQILGQKVEFLVSFYNNEISEKSEIFDDQFSVERPDGSNFTLKIRSTKLEDSAMYFCASSEYETQYFGPGTRLLVL.